Listed below are T cell receptor beta chains from one sample, sequenced in a study of control samples from healthy donors and cancer patients. TCRdb's table, derived via immunoSEQ multiplex PCR, lists solely in-frame clones and lacks some. The sample includes tens of thousands of clones, about 93% of them seen just once. The sample was blood. These receptors came from a man aged 25 to 45 in good health. The CDR3 runs from the conserved cysteine through the conserved F or W. The D gene is left open where the match is weak. Rows give clone size only sometimes, using once, few, many, or a class for an expanded clone.

21,TRBJ1-5,NA,TRBD1,TRBV18,CASSPAKAGTGAILSNQPQHF,TGTGCCAGCTCACCAGCCAAAGCCGGGACAGGGGCGATTTTGAGCAATCAGCCCCAGCATTTT
13,TRBJ1-3,NA,NA,TRBV13,CARLTGCGNTIYF,TGTGCCAGGCTAACAGGGTGCGGAAACACCATATATTTT
14,TRBJ2-1,NA,NA,TRBV9,CASSSGWPGNEQFF,TGTGCCAGCAGCTCTGGTTGGCCAGGGAATGAGCAGTTCTTC
14,TRBJ1-6,few,NA,TRBV5-6,CASSYQDSNSPLHF,TGTGCCAGCAGCTACCAGGACAGTAATTCACCCCTCCACTTT
16,TRBJ2-7,once,NA,TRBV15,CATSRDQGPSSYEQYF,TGTGCCACCAGCAGAGATCAGGGGCCATCGTCTTACGAGCAGTACTTC
16,TRBJ1-1,NA,TRBD1,TRBV19,CASSIGTGALNTEAFF,TGTGCCAGTAGTATAGGGACAGGGGCTTTGAACACTGAAGCTTTCTTT
15,TRBJ2-2,once,NA,TRBV4-2,CASSQAGANTGELFF,TGTGCCAGCAGCCAAGCGGGGGCAAACACCGGGGAGCTGTTTTTT
15,TRBJ2-3,once,NA,TRBV19,CASSLTGTSTDTQYF,TGTGCCAGTAGCCTTACCGGGACAAGCACAGATACGCAGTATTTT
16,TRBJ2-7,once,TRBD2,TRBV5-4,CASSEGFSGRAYEQYF,TGTGCCAGCAGCGAAGGTTTTAGCGGGAGGGCCTACGAGCAGTACTTC
16,TRBJ2-5,once,TRBD2,TRBV7-9,CASSGGSGEGRETQYF,TGTGCCAGCAGCGGGGGTAGCGGGGAAGGGCGAGAGACCCAGTACTTC
13,TRBJ2-1,NA,NA,TRBV4-3,CASSQESYNEQFF,TGCGCCAGCAGCCAAGAATCCTACAATGAGCAGTTCTTC
11,TRBJ1-4,NA,NA,TRBV29-1,CSGGANEKLFF,TGCAGCGGGGGGGCTAATGAAAAACTGTTTTTT
14,TRBJ1-3,NA,NA,TRBV9,CASSAKSSGNTIYF,TGTGCCAGCAGCGCGAAGTCCTCTGGAAACACCATATATTTT
14,TRBJ2-7,NA,NA,TRBV9,CASSVGGNSYEQYF,TGTGCCAGCAGCGTAGGAGGGAACTCCTACGAGCAGTACTTC
11,TRBJ1-2,NA,NA,TRBV12-3/TRBV12-4,CASQGDYGYTF,TGTGCCTCACAGGGAGACTATGGCTACACCTTC
11,TRBJ2-1,NA,NA,TRBV5-1,CASNTGNEQFF,TGCGCCAGCAATACTGGGAATGAGCAGTTCTTC
14,TRBJ1-2,NA,NA,TRBV6-5,CASSYSGEEYGYTF,TGTGCCAGCAGTTACTCAGGGGAAGAATATGGCTACACCTTC
14,TRBJ1-5,NA,NA,TRBV6-5,CASRRQEPNQPQHF,TGTGCCAGCCGGAGACAGGAGCCCAATCAGCCCCAGCATTTT
11,TRBJ2-3,NA,NA,TRBV9,CASSVAETQYF,TGTGCCAGCAGCGTTGCAGAAACGCAGTATTTT
14,TRBJ2-1,few,TRBD2,TRBV6-5,CASSRTSGSNEQFF,TGTGCCAGCAGCCGGACTAGCGGGAGTAATGAGCAGTTCTTC
15,TRBJ2-3,NA,TRBD1,TRBV6-5,CASSYGTGGKDTQYF,TGTGCCAGCAGTTATGGGACAGGGGGTAAAGATACGCAGTATTTT
16,TRBJ2-7,few,TRBD2,TRBV9,CASSVDRQLAGGEQYF,TGTGCCAGCAGCGTAGATCGGCAACTAGCGGGAGGAGAGCAGTACTTC
15,TRBJ2-1,NA,NA,TRBV6-5,CASSYSLRSYNEQFF,TGTGCCAGCAGTTACTCGTTACGGAGCTACAATGAGCAGTTCTTC
15,TRBJ1-1,NA,TRBD1,TRBV7-3,CASSPGQGGNTEAFF,TGTGCCAGCAGCCCGGGACAGGGTGGAAACACTGAAGCTTTCTTT
13,TRBJ1-2,NA,NA,TRBV29-1,CSVSQGSAYGYTF,TGCAGCGTTTCACAGGGTTCTGCCTATGGCTACACCTTC
16,TRBJ2-2,NA,NA,TRBV6-1,CASSAYRATDTGELFF,TGTGCCAGCAGTGCCTACAGGGCCACGGACACCGGGGAGCTGTTTTTT
11,TRBJ1-1,NA,NA,TRBV19,CASSIGGEAFF,TGTGCCAGTAGTATAGGGGGTGAAGCTTTCTTT
12,TRBJ2-1,NA,NA,TRBV11-2,CASSLWREGQFF,TGTGCCAGCAGCTTATGGAGGGAAGGGCAGTTCTTC
14,TRBJ2-7,once,NA,TRBV7-2,CASSLGVGTYEQYF,TGTGCCAGCAGCTTAGGGGTTGGAACCTACGAGCAGTACTTC
11,TRBJ1-2,once,NA,TRBV6-5,CASSPHYGYTF,TGTGCCAGCAGTCCGCACTATGGCTACACCTTC
14,TRBJ2-5,NA,TRBD2,TRBV5-4,CASSPGLAQETQYF,TGTGCCAGCAGCCCGGGACTAGCGCAAGAGACCCAGTACTTC
13,TRBJ2-6,few,NA,TRBV27,CASSLSGANVLTF,TGTGCCAGCAGTTTATCTGGGGCCAACGTCCTGACTTTC
16,TRBJ2-1,NA,NA,TRBV13,CASSQGLRSSYNEQFF,TGTGCCAGCAGCCAGGGCCTTCGGAGCTCCTACAATGAGCAGTTCTTC
13,TRBJ1-2,NA,TRBD1,TRBV12-3/TRBV12-4,CASSYTDRVGYTF,TGTGCCAGCAGTTACACAGACAGGGTTGGCTACACCTTC
13,TRBJ1-4,NA,TRBD1,TRBV24-1,CATSGGTVEKLFF,TGTGCCACCAGTGGGGGGACAGTTGAAAAACTGTTTTTT
13,TRBJ2-2,NA,NA,TRBV12-5,CASGVQDTGELFF,TGTGCTAGTGGTGTACAGGACACCGGGGAGCTGTTTTTT
13,TRBJ2-7,NA,TRBD1,TRBV28,CASSLSRDREQYF,TGTGCCAGCAGTCTGTCCCGGGACAGAGAGCAGTACTTC
13,TRBJ1-2,NA,NA,TRBV6-1,CASSEQKLYGYTF,TGTGCCAGCAGTGAACAGAAACTCTATGGCTACACCTTC
16,TRBJ2-1,once,TRBD1,TRBV27,CASKPTGARSYNEQFF,TGTGCCAGCAAACCGACAGGGGCTCGCTCCTACAATGAGCAGTTCTTC
14,TRBJ2-3,NA,NA,TRBV3-1/TRBV3-2,CASSQFGRTDTQYF,TGTGCCAGCAGCCAATTTGGGCGCACAGATACGCAGTATTTT